One sample yielded the 29 T cell receptor beta chains listed below, sequenced in a study of blood T cell repertoires in COVID-19. TCRdb's copy holds only in-frame clones and misses some; the assay was immunoSEQ multiplex PCR. The sample has a few hundred thousand clones; roughly 90% are singletons. Sequencing was done on a sample of PBMCs or T cells enriched from blood (not recorded which). These receptor sequences come from a woman in her 30s who had recovered from COVID-19.

The chain has TRBV19 and TRBJ1-5, with 8 bases that match TRBD1. The CDR3 is 16 residues long. CDR1 and CDR2 from the germline V gene are LNHDA and SQIVND (reference sequence). J was trimmed by 4 bases and V by 8 bases; bases with no gene match: 13. In DNA, the CDR3 is TGTGCCAGTGTGAGCAGGGGGCTCGGTTGGAATCAGCCCCAGCATTTT. It is translated as CASVSRGLGWNQPQHF.

The V and J genes are TRBV5-5 and TRBJ2-7, with 12 nucleotides matching TRBD1. The CDR3 has 15 residues. CDR1 is SGHKS and CDR2 is YYEKEE in the germline V gene (reference sequence). V was pared by 2 bases and J by 3 bases, with 3 bases of the junction left unmatched. This CDR3 is CASSFRDRGLYEQYF. As DNA, the CDR3 is TGTGCCAGCAGCTTCCGGGACAGGGGGCTCTACGAGCAGTACTTC.

The chain has TRBV6-5 and TRBJ2-4; 9 nucleotides match TRBD1. Trimming cost V 6 bases and J 6 bases; bases outside gene matches: 6. CDR1 and CDR2 (germline): MNHEY, SVGAGI. The CDR3 has 14 amino acids. The CDR3 spells CASRGPGQGNIQYF. DNA of the CDR3: TGTGCCAGCAGGGGACCGGGACAGGGAAACATTCAGTACTTC.

The rearrangement links TRBV7-6 to TRBJ2-6, with a tentative D call TRBD2 (6 bases). Germline-derived CDR1 and CDR2 are SGHVS and FNYEAQ. This CDR3 is built from 16 residues. Trimming took 1 base from V and 5 from J, leaving 12 bases between them. As DNA, the CDR3 is TGTGCCAGCAGCTTAGATCGGGGAGGCTGGGCCAACGTCCTGACTTTC. Translation gives CASSLDRGGWANVLTF.

The J gene is TRBJ2-7, the V gene TRBV24-1, with D unresolved. Germline CDR1 is KGHDR and CDR2 is SFDVKD. V lost 1 base and J lost 0, with 9 bases in between. The CDR3 runs 15 residues. In nucleotides, the CDR3 is TGTGCCACCAGTGATTTCCCTAGGAGCTCCTACGAGCAGTACTTC. Protein: CATSDFPRSSYEQYF.

This chain joins TRBV5-8 and TRBJ2-2, with 7 bases matching TRBD2. Looked up from germline, CDR1 is SGHTS and CDR2 is YDEGEE. The CDR3 is made up of 16 amino acids. V lost 7 bases, J lost 0 bases, and 9 bases stayed unmatched. Here the CDR3 DNA reads TGTGCCAGCCGACATCTGGGGGGGACGAACACCGGGGAGCTGTTTTTT. Translating gives CASRHLGGTNTGELFF.

This rearrangement joins TRBV7-2 to TRBJ2-3; unclear D gene. V was trimmed by 3 bases and J by 0 bases, leaving 10 bases between them. The length of the CDR3 is 15 residues. Germline-derived CDR1 and CDR2 are SGHTA and FQGNSA. The CDR3 here is CASSFAPGSTDTQYF. The DNA of the CDR3 is TGTGCCAGCAGCTTCGCCCCCGGTAGCACAGATACGCAGTATTTT.

The CDR3, as DNA: TGCGCCAGCAGCCGGACAGGGAACACTGAAGCTTTCTTT. The encoded protein is CASSRTGNTEAFF. The chain combines TRBV5-1 with TRBJ1-1; 7 bases agree with TRBD1. This CDR3 is built from 13 residues. V shed 4 bases and J 1 base; nucleotides not matched to a gene: 1. The germline gives CDR1 SGHRS, CDR2 YFSETQ. Drawing the rest from reference TRBV5-1 and TRBJ1-1, the complete variable domain is KAGVTQTPRYLIKTRGQQVTLSCSPISGHRSVSWYQQTPGQGLQFLFEYFSETQRNKGNFPGRFSGRQFSNSRSEMNVSTLELGDSALYLCASSRTGNTEAFFGQGTRLTVV.

The CDR3 here is CASSYLGGASTDTQYF. CDR3 bases: TGTGCCAGCAGTTATTTAGGGGGGGCCAGTACAGATACGCAGTATTTT. The chain employs TRBV6-5 and TRBJ2-3, with D possibly matching TRBD2 (7 bases). V dropped 3 bases and J dropped 3 bases, with 16 bases sitting between them. Germline-derived CDR1 and CDR2 are MNHEY and SVGAGI. The CDR3 contains 16 residues.

V and J are TRBV10-3 and TRBJ2-7; D unclear. This CDR3 comprises 14 residues. V lost 6 bases to trimming and J lost 4 bases, with 16 bases between them. CDR1 is ENHRY and CDR2 is SYGVKD in the germline V gene. The CDR3 DNA follows: TGTGCCATCAGCCCGAACCCTGGGCCTTACGAGCAGTACTTC. Its protein product is CAISPNPGPYEQYF.

The V and J genes are TRBV19 and TRBJ1-6; 7 bases are shared with TRBD1. CDR1 is LNHDA and CDR2 is SQIVND in the germline V gene (reference sequence). Trimming removed 7 bases from V and 8 bases from J; junction bases left unmatched: 8. The CDR3 sequence is 14 residues long. Here the CDR3 reads CASTGGRGYSPLHF. CDR3 bases: TGTGCCAGTACCGGGGGCAGGGGGTATTCACCCCTCCACTTT.

Notes on this clone: Other DNA sequences in this specimen translate into the identical CDR3. DNA of the CDR3: TGTGCCAGCAGCGCCACAGGGAGCTCCTACAATGAGCAGTTCTTC. This sequence encodes CASSATGSSYNEQFF. The gene calls are TRBV9 and TRBJ2-1; D is possibly TRBD1 (6 bases). In germline, CDR1 is SGDLS, CDR2 YYNGEE. CDR3 length equals 15 residues. Trimming removed 3 bases from V and 0 bases from J, with 10 bases in between. Supplemented by reference TRBV9 and TRBJ2-1, the full variable domain reads DSGVTQTPKHLITATGQRVTLRCSPRSGDLSVYWYQQSLDQGLQFLIQYYNGEERAKGNILERFSAQQFPDLHSELNLSSLELGDSALYFCASSATGSSYNEQFFGPGTRLTVL.

V usage is TRBV10-3 and J usage is TRBJ1-2; weak D call: TRBD1 (6 bases). The V end lost 3 bases, the J end lost 7 bases, and 15 bases lay between the germline ends. Looked up from germline, CDR1 is ENHRY and CDR2 is SYGVKD. This CDR3 is 14 amino acids long. This CDR3 is CAISDGQGRVGYTF. In DNA form, the CDR3 reads TGTGCCATCAGTGACGGCCAGGGGAGGGTTGGCTACACCTTC.

The genes are TRBV12-5 and TRBJ2-2; 10 nucleotides match TRBD1. The length of the CDR3 is 15 residues. Trimming cost V 6 bases and J 5 bases; bases outside gene matches: 6. Germline values: CDR1 LGHNT, CDR2 FRNRAP. The CDR3 reads CASGPGTGETGELFF. The DNA of the CDR3 is TGTGCTAGTGGCCCTGGGACAGGGGAGACCGGGGAGCTGTTTTTT.

The chain combines TRBV16 with TRBJ1-3; tentatively, D is TRBD1 (5 bases). Looked up from germline, CDR1 is KGHSY and CDR2 is FQNENV. Trimming pared 6 bases from V and 0 bases from J, leaving 12 bases between. This CDR3 comprises 15 residues. The CDR3 sequence is CASRPTGTSGNTIYF. The CDR3 DNA reads TGTGCCAGCAGGCCAACAGGCACCTCTGGAAACACCATATATTTT.

The V and J genes are TRBV28 and TRBJ2-7, with 8 bases aligning to TRBD1. CDR1 is MDHEN and CDR2 is SYDVKM in the germline V gene. Trimming at V came to 6 bases and at J to 4 bases, leaving 8 bases not matched to a gene. The CDR3 extends over 14 amino acids. The CDR3 region has the DNA TGTGCCAGCAGCCGGGCAGGGGGCTCTTACGAGCAGTACTTC. It yields the protein CASSRAGGSYEQYF.

The chain employs TRBV5-4 and TRBJ1-1, with 7 nucleotides matching TRBD1. Looked up from germline, CDR1 is SGHNT and CDR2 is YYREEE (reference sequence). After removal of 0 bases from V and 12 bases from J, the junction contained 8 bases not matched to a gene. The CDR3 loop spans 13 amino acids. The CDR3: CASSLGGTVGTFF. Here the CDR3 DNA reads TGTGCCAGCAGCTTGGGGGGGACAGTCGGTACTTTCTTT.

The rearrangement uses TRBV24-1 and TRBJ2-1, with 8 bases fitting TRBD1. Per germline, CDR1 KGHDR and CDR2 SFDVKD. CDR3 size: 15 residues. With 3 bases clipped from V and 4 bases from J, the junction kept 4 bases outside the gene matches. The CDR3, as DNA: TGTGCCACCAGTGATCCGAGACAGGGGTACAATGAGCAGTTCTTC. Its protein product is CATSDPRQGYNEQFF.

The chain uses TRBV9 and TRBJ1-4; 10 bases are shared with TRBD1. The CDR3 is 15 amino acids. Trimming at V came to 4 bases and at J to 8 bases, leaving 8 bases not matched to a gene. The germline gives CDR1 SGDLS, CDR2 YYNGEE. For the CDR3, the DNA is TGTGCCAGCAGCTTATCCGGGACAGGGGAAGAAAAACTGTTTTTT. Its protein is CASSLSGTGEEKLFF.

This clone was seen more than once but under ten times. The V gene is TRBV5-1, the J gene TRBJ1-4; D uncertain. The germline gives CDR1 SGHRS, CDR2 YFSETQ. The CDR3 loop spans 13 amino acids. Trimming took off 3 bases at V and 5 bases at J, with 8 bases between the two ends. The CDR3 DNA follows: TGCGCCAGCAGCTCCAGTCAGAATGAAAAACTGTTTTTT. It translates to CASSSSQNEKLFF.

This clone has a single count. The J gene is TRBJ2-2, the V gene TRBV3-1 (or the pseudogene TRBV3-2); 14 bases match TRBD2. Per germline, CDR1 LGHDT and CDR2 YNNKEL (reference sequence). The CDR3 has 19 residues. Trimming at V came to 2 bases and at J to 1 base, leaving 6 bases not matched to a gene. For the CDR3, the DNA is TGTGCCAGCAGCCAATACGCGACTAGCGGGAGGGGGAACACCGGGGAGCTGTTTTTT. Protein: CASSQYATSGRGNTGELFF.

The chain is built from TRBV27 and TRBJ2-4, with a tentative D call TRBD2 (5 bases). V was cut by 6 bases and J by 3 bases, with 9 bases left in between. The CDR3 has 13 amino acids. Germline V gene data show CDR1 as MNHEY and CDR2 as SMNVEV (reference sequence). The CDR3 region is CASRGVGKNIQYF. In DNA, the CDR3 is TGTGCCAGCAGGGGAGTAGGCAAAAACATTCAGTACTTC.

V and J are TRBV7-2 and TRBJ1-4, with D possibly TRBD1 on 6 matching bases. Germline V CDR1 and CDR2: SGHTA, FQGNSA. V was shortened by 3 bases and J by 7 bases, with 18 bases between the two germline ends. CDR3 length equals 16 residues. The CDR3 nucleotides are TGTGCCAGCAGCTTGGATACAGGGAGTTTAAGTGAAAAACTGTTTTTT. This sequence encodes CASSLDTGSLSEKLFF.

V is TRBV10-3 and J is TRBJ1-2, with a possible D match to TRBD1 (5 bases). Per the germline V gene, CDR1 is ENHRY and CDR2 is SYGVKD. Trimming removed 5 bases from V and 3 bases from J, with 13 bases in between. The CDR3 extends over 14 amino acids. Here the CDR3 reads CAISPRGGDYGYTF. The CDR3 DNA reads as TGTGCCATCAGTCCCCGTGGGGGGGACTATGGCTACACCTTC.

This rearrangement joins TRBV4-1 to TRBJ2-7, with D maybe TRBD2 (6 bases). Germline CDR1 and CDR2: MGHRA and YSYEKL. Trimming removed 5 bases at V and 2 bases at J, with 10 bases between. The CDR3 is 13 amino acids. The CDR3: CASSRAGTYEQYF. CDR3 DNA: TGCGCCAGCAGCAGGGCGGGAACCTACGAGCAGTACTTC.

The DNA for the CDR3 is TGTGCCAGTACAGGGGAACTTTACAATCAGCCCCAGCATTTT. This codes for CASTGELYNQPQHF. The gene calls are TRBV19 and TRBJ1-5; D is perhaps TRBD1 (6 bases). V was shortened by 7 bases and J by 3 bases, with 13 bases between the two germline ends. Germline CDR1 is LNHDA and CDR2 is SQIVND (reference sequence). This CDR3 spans 14 amino acids.

The rearrangement uses TRBV19 and TRBJ2-2; TRBD2 agrees at 9 bases. The CDR3 has 16 amino acids. CDR1 is LNHDA, CDR2 SQIVND, per germline (reference sequence). V was pared by 7 bases and J by 5 bases, with 11 bases of the junction left unmatched. The CDR3 sequence: CASTPPQRGETGELFF. The CDR3 region has the DNA TGTGCCAGTACTCCACCCCAGCGGGGGGAGACCGGGGAGCTGTTTTTT.

The rearrangement joins TRBV4-2 to TRBJ1-2, with 7 bases that match TRBD1. Germline CDR1 LGHNA, CDR2 YNFKEQ. The length of the CDR3 is 14 residues. Germline trimming cut 1 base from V and 7 bases from J; bases unmatched to any gene: 6. CDR3: CASSQGGDSGGYTF. CDR3 DNA sequence: TGTGCCAGCAGCCAAGGGGGGGACAGTGGTGGCTACACCTTC.

V usage is TRBV5-6 and J usage is TRBJ1-2; 8 bases line up with TRBD1. After removal of 2 bases from V and 6 bases from J, the junction contained 9 bases not matched to a gene. The CDR3 totals 15 residues. Germline CDR1 and CDR2: SGHDT and YYEEEE. The CDR3 region is CASSFPGQGRHGYTF. DNA of the CDR3: TGTGCCAGCAGCTTTCCTGGACAGGGAAGGCATGGCTACACCTTC. Based on the CDR3 plus reference TRBV5-6 and TRBJ1-2, the full variable domain is DAGVTQSPTHLIKTRGQQVTLRCSPKSGHDTVSWYQQALGQGPQFIFQYYEEEERQRGNFPDRFSGHQFPNYSSELNVNALLLGDSALYLCASSFPGQGRHGYTFGSGTRLTVV.